This is a list of T cell receptor beta chains from one sample in a study of OX40 agonist ivuxolimab in advanced cancers. The assay was immunoSEQ multiplex PCR, and TCRdb's table has in-frame clones only and misses some. This table has tens of thousands of clones, around 77% appearing once. This specimen consisted of CD4+ or CD8+ T cells sorted from blood, obtained in a trial of the OX40 agonist ivuxolimab. The receptors come from an adult with an advanced solid tumor such as melanoma, head and neck, liver or kidney cancer. Each CDR3 is given with its conserved first and last residue. The D gene is left open where the match is weak. Rows may omit the clone size; those that give it use once, few, many or a size class.

>16|.|TRBJ2-2|TRBV7-3|TRBD2
CASSLAPGGHTGELFF
TGTGCCAGCAGCTTAGCGCCGGGGGGGCACACCGGGGAGCTGTTTTTT
>16|.|TRBJ2-1|TRBV7-8|TRBD2
CASSNRLAQNYNEQFF
TGTGCCAGCAGCAATCGACTAGCGCAGAACTACAATGAGCAGTTCTTC
>15|.|TRBJ2-7|TRBV5-1|.
CASSLVPGVSYEQYF
TGCGCCAGCAGCTTGGTTCCGGGGGTCTCCTACGAGCAGTACTTC
>11|few|TRBJ2-7|TRBV20-1|.
CSAGPPGVQYF
TGCAGTGCTGGCCCCCCTGGGGTACAGTACTTC
>12|.|TRBJ1-1|TRBV19|TRBD1
CASIDRATEAFF
TGTGCCAGTATAGACAGGGCCACTGAAGCTTTCTTT
>15|.|TRBJ1-1|TRBV18|.
CASSPDLSLNTEAFF
TGTGCCAGCTCACCGGACCTTTCCCTGAACACTGAAGCTTTCTTT
>13|.|TRBJ2-3|TRBV18|.
CASSHYPPHTQYF
TGTGCCAGCTCTCACTACCCGCCTCATACGCAGTATTTT
>17|once|TRBJ2-7|TRBV5-5|.
CASSSPSLPGGLYEQYF
TGTGCCAGCAGCTCCCCCAGTTTACCCGGGGGGCTCTACGAGCAGTACTTC
>20|.|TRBJ1-4|TRBV9|.
CASSPSLTSGTQATNEKLFF
TGTGCCAGCAGCCCAAGCCTCACCTCCGGGACACAAGCAACTAATGAAAAACTGTTTTTT
>14|once|TRBJ1-6|TRBV19|.
CASSIVGNNSPLHF
TGTGCCAGTAGTATAGTGGGCAATAATTCACCCCTCCACTTT
>14|.|TRBJ2-1|TRBV30|.
CAWKRAGDYNEQFF
TGTGCCTGGAAAAGAGCGGGCGACTACAATGAGCAGTTCTTC
>15|.|TRBJ1-1|TRBV7-9|.
CASSPGRGRDTEAFF
TGTGCCAGCAGCCCAGGTCGGGGCAGGGACACTGAAGCTTTCTTT
>15|few|TRBJ1-2|TRBV5-3|TRBD1
CARSLSDRVDYGYTF
TGTGCCAGAAGCTTATCAGACAGGGTGGACTATGGCTACACCTTC
>13|.|TRBJ1-2|TRBV7-9|.
CASSFMGNGGYTF
TGTGCCAGCAGCTTCATGGGAAACGGCGGCTACACCTTC
>15|few|TRBJ2-7|TRBV7-9|TRBD1
CASSLRGTGPYEQYF
TGTGCCAGCAGCTTACGCGGGACAGGACCCTACGAGCAGTACTTC
>13|.|TRBJ2-7|TRBV18|.
CASSPRGSYEQYF
TGTGCCAGCTCACCCAGGGGTTCCTACGAGCAGTACTTC
>13|.|TRBJ1-1|TRBV29-1|.
CSFSRGMGGEAFF
TGCAGCTTTAGCCGGGGAATGGGGGGTGAAGCTTTCTTT
>17|.|TRBJ2-5|TRBV5-6|TRBD2
CASSAGTSGGAAETQYF
TGTGCCAGCAGCGCGGGGACTAGCGGGGGGGCGGCGGAGACCCAGTACTTC
>14|.|TRBJ2-5|TRBV7-2|TRBD1
CASSIRDRQETQYF
TGTGCCAGCAGCATCCGGGACAGACAAGAGACCCAGTACTTC
>15|.|TRBJ1-1|TRBV5-4|.
CASSLRDISGAEAFF
TGTGCCAGCAGCTTGAGGGACATTTCAGGGGCCGAAGCTTTCTTT
>12|.|TRBJ2-7|TRBV7-2|.
CASSEGYYEQYF
TGTGCCAGCAGCGAGGGATACTACGAGCAGTACTTC
>14|few|TRBJ1-1|TRBV25-1|TRBD1
CASRAGQGFTEAFF
TGTGCCAGCAGGGCGGGACAGGGCTTTACTGAAGCTTTCTTT
>15|.|TRBJ1-4|TRBV27|TRBD1
CASGSYGTGEEKLFF
TGTGCCAGCGGATCCTACGGGACAGGGGAAGAAAAACTGTTTTTT
>14|.|TRBJ2-7|TRBV29-1|.
CSVEGQMGFSEQYF
TGCAGCGTCGAAGGACAGATGGGGTTTAGCGAGCAGTACTTC
>13|.|TRBJ1-1|TRBV7-9|.
CASSLFIDTEAFF
TGTGCCAGCAGCTTATTCATAGACACTGAAGCTTTCTTT
>13|.|TRBJ1-1|TRBV18|.
CASSPPELTEAFF
TGTGCCAGCTCACCACCTGAGCTCACTGAAGCTTTCTTT
>15|.|TRBJ1-6|TRBV9|.
CASSVAGTNNSPLHF
TGTGCCAGCAGCGTAGCCGGGACCAATAATTCACCCCTCCACTTT